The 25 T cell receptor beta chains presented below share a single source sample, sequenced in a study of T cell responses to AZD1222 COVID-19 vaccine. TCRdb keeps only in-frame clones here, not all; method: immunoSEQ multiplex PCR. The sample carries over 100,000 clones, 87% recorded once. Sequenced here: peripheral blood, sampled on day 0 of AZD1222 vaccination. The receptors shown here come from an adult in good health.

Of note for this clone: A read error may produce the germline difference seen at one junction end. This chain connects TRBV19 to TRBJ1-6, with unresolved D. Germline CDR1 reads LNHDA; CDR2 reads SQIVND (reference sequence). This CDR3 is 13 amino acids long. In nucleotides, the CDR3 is TGTGCCAGTAGTATAGAATGGATGACGAAGATGGCTTTT. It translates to CASSIEWMTKMAF.

Here the CDR3 DNA reads TGTGCCAGCAGTGAGTCCCTTCGCGGGGAGCTGTTTTTT. Translation: CASSESLRGELFF. The chain has TRBV2 and TRBJ2-2; D call uncertain. With 3 bases removed from V and 7 bases from J, the gap between germline ends came to 9 bases. This CDR3 spans 13 amino acids. Germline V gene sequence: CDR1 SNHLY, CDR2 FYNNEI. The full variable domain, completed using reference TRBV2 and TRBJ2-2, is EPEVTQTPSHQVTQMGQEVILRCVPISNHLYFYWYRQILGQKVEFLVSFYNNEISEKSEIFDDQFSVERPDGSNFTLKIRSTKLEDSAMYFCASSESLRGELFFGEGSRLTVL.

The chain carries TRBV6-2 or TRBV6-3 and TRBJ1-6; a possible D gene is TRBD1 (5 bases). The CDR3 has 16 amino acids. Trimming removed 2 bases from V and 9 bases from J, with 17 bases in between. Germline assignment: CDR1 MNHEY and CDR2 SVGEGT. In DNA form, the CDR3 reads TGTGCCAGCAGTTACAGAGGGCCAGGGCGGGGTTCACCCCTCCACTTT. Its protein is CASSYRGPGRGSPLHF.

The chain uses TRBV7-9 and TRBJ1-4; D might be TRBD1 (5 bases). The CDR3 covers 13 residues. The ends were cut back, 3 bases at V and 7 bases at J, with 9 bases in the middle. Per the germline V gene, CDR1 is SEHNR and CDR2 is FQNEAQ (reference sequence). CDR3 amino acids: CASSFLGVEKLFF. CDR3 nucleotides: TGTGCCAGCAGCTTTCTGGGGGTTGAAAAACTGTTTTTT.

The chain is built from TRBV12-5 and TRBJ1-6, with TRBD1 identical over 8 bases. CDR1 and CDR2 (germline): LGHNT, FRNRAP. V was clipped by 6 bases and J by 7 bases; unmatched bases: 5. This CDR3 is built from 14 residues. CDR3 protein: CASGGQGKNSPLHF. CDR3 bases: TGTGCTAGTGGCGGACAGGGAAAGAATTCACCCCTCCACTTT.

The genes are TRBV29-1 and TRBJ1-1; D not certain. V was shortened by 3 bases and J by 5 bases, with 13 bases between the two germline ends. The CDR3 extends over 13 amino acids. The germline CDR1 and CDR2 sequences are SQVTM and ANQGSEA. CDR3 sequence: CSVEAQTVTEAFF. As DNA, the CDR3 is TGCAGCGTTGAGGCCCAAACGGTTACTGAAGCTTTCTTT. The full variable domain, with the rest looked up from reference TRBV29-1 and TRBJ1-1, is SAVISQKPSRDICQRGTSLTIQCQVDSQVTMMFWYRQQPGQSLTLIATANQGSEATYESGFVIDKFPISRPNLTFSTLTVSNMSPEDSSIYLCSVEAQTVTEAFFGQGTRLTVV.

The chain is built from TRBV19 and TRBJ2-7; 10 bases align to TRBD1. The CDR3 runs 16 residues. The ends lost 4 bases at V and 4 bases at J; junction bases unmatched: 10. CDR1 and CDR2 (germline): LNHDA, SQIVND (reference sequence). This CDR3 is CASSTRTGGDVYEQYF. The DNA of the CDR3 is TGTGCCAGTAGTACCCGGACAGGGGGGGACGTGTACGAGCAGTACTTC. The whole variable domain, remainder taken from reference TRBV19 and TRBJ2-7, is DGGITQSPKYLFRKEGQNVTLSCEQNLNHDAMYWYRQDPGQGLRLIYYSQIVNDFQKGDIAEGYSVSREKKESFPLTVTSAQKNPTAFYLCASSTRTGGDVYEQYFGPGTRLTVT.

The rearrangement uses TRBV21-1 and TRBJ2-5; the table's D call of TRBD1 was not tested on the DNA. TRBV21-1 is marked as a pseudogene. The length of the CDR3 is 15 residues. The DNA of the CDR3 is TGTGCCAGCAGGGGGGACAGGGGGCTTTCAGAGACCCAGTACTTC. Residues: CASRGDRGLSETQYF.

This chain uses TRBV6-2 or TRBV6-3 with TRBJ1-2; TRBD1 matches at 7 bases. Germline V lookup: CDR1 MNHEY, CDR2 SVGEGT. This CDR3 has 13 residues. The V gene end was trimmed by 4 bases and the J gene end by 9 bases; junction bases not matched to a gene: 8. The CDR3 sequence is CASSWGQRGSYTF. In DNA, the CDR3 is TGTGCCAGCAGTTGGGGACAGCGGGGAAGCTACACCTTC.

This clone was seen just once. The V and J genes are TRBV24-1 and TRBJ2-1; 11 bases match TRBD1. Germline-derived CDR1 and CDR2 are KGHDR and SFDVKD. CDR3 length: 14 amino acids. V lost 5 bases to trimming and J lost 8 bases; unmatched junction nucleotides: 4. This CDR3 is CATSGTGGIDEQFF. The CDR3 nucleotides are TGTGCCACCAGTGGGACAGGGGGCATCGATGAGCAGTTCTTC.

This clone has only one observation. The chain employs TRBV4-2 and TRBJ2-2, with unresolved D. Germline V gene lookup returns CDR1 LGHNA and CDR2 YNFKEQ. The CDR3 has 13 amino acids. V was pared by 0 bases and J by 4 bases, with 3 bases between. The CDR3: CASSQDPTGELFF. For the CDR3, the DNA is TGTGCCAGCAGCCAAGATCCCACCGGGGAGCTGTTTTTT.

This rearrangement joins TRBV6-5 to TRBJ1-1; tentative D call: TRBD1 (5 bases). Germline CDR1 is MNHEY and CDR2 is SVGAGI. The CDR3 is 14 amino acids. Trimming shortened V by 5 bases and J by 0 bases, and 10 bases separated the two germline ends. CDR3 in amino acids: CASSLRGLNTEAFF. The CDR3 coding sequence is TGTGCCAGCAGTCTCCGGGGACTGAACACTGAAGCTTTCTTT.

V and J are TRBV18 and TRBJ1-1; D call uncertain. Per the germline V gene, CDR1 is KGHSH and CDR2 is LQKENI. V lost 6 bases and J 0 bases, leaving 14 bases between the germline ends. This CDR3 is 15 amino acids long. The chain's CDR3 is CASSQGQNMNTEAFF. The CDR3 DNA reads TGTGCCAGCTCTCAAGGGCAAAACATGAACACTGAAGCTTTCTTT.

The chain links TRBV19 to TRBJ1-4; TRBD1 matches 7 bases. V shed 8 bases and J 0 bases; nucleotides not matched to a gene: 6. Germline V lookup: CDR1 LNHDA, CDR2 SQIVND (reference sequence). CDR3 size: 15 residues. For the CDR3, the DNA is TGTGCCAGTTCCGGGACAGCCTCAACTAATGAAAAACTGTTTTTT. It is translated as CASSGTASTNEKLFF.

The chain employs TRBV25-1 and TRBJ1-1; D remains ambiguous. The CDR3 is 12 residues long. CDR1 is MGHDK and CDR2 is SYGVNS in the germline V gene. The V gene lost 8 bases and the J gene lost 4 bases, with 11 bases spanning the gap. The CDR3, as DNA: TGTGCCAGCGGTTCAGACACCACTGAAGCTTTCTTT. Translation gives CASGSDTTEAFF. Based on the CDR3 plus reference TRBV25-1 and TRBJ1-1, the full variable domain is EADIYQTPRYLVIGTGKKITLECSQTMGHDKMYWYQQDPGMELHLIHYSYGVNSTEKGDLSSESTVSRIRTEHFPLTLESARPSHTSQYLCASGSDTTEAFFGQGTRLTVV.

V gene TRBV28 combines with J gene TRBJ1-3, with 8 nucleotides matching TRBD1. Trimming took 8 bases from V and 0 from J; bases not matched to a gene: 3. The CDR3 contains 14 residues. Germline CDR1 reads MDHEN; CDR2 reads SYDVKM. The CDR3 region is CASGTGNSGNTIYF. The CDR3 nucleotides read TGTGCCAGCGGGACAGGAAACTCTGGAAACACCATATATTTT.

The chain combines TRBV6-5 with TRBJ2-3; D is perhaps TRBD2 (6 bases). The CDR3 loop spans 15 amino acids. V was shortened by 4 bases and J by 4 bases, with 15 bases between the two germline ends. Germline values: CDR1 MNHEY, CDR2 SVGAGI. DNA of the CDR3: TGTGCCAGCAGTTTGACGGGGGAGCCCCCAGATACGCAGTATTTT. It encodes CASSLTGEPPDTQYF.

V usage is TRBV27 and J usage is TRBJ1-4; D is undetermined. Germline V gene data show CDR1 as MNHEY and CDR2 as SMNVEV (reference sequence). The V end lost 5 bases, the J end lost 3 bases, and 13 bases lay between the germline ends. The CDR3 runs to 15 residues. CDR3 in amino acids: CASSRRTDSNEKLFF. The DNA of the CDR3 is TGTGCCAGCAGTCGCCGGACCGACTCTAATGAAAAACTGTTTTTT.

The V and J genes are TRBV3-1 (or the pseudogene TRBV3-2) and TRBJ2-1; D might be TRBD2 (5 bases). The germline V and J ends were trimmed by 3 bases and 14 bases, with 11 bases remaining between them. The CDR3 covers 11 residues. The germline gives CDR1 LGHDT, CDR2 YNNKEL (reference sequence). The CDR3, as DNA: TGTGCCAGCAGCCAGGGAGCGTCGGAGTTCTTC. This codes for CASSQGASEFF.

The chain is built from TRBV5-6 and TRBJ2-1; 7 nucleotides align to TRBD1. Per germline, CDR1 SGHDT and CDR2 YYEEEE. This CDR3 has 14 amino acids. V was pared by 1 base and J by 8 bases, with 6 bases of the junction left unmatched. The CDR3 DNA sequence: TGTGCCAGCAGCTTGAGACAGGGTGGAGATGAGCAGTTCTTC. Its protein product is CASSLRQGGDEQFF.

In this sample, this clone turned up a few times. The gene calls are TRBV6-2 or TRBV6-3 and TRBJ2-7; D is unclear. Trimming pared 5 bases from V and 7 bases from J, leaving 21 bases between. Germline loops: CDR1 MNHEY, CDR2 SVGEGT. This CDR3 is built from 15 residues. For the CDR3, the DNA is TGTGCCAGCAGTCTCGGCCAGGAGAATATTGAAGAGCAGTACTTC. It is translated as CASSLGQENIEEQYF.

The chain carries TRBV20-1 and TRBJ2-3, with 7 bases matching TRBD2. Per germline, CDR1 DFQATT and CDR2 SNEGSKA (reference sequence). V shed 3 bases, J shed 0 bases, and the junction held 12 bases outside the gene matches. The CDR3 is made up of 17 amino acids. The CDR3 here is CSASGGSLYTSTDTQYF. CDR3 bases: TGCAGTGCTAGTGGCGGGAGTCTCTATACTAGCACAGATACGCAGTATTTT.

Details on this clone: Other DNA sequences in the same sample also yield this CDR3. The CDR3 region has the DNA TGCAGTGCAGAAGAAGAGACCCAGTACTTC. Translating gives CSAEEETQYF. The chain combines TRBV20-1 with TRBJ2-5; D is ambiguous. The germline V gene encodes CDR1 DFQATT and CDR2 SNEGSKA (reference sequence). Trimming cost V 6 bases and J 3 bases, with 5 bases left between them. CDR3 size: 10 residues.

CDR3 residues: CASSRRQGARMNTEAFF. In DNA form, the CDR3 reads TGTGCCAGCAGCCGCAGACAGGGGGCCCGAATGAACACTGAAGCTTTCTTT. The rearrangement uses TRBV28 and TRBJ1-1; 10 nucleotides line up with TRBD1. From germline, CDR1 is MDHEN and CDR2 SYDVKM. The V segment lost 6 bases and the J segment 0 bases; nucleotides outside the gene matches: 10. There are 17 residues in the CDR3.

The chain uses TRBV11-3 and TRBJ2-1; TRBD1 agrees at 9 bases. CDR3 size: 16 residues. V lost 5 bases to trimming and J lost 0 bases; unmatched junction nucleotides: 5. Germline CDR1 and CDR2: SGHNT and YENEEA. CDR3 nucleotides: TGTGCCAGCAGCGAAACAGGGGGCGGCTCCTACAATGAGCAGTTCTTC. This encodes CASSETGGGSYNEQFF.